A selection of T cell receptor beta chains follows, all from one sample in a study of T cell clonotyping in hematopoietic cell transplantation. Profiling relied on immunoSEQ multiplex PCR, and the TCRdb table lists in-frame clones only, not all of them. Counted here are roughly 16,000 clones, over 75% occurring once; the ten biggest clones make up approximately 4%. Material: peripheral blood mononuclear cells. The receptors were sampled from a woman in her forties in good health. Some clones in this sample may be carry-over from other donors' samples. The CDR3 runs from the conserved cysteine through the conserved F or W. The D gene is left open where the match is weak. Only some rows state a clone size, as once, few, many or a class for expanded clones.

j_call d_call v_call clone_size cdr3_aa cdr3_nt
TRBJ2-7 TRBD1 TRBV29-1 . CSVGFRDSSYEQYF TGCAGCGTTGGGTTCCGGGACAGCTCCTACGAGCAGTACTTC
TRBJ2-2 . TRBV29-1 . CSALNTGELFF TGCAGCGCACTGAACACCGGGGAGCTGTTTTTT
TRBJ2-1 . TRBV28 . CASSLTLSSYNEQFF TGTGCCAGCAGTCTGACATTGAGCTCCTACAATGAGCAGTTCTTC
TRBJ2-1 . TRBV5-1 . CASSLGQAREQFF TGCGCCAGCAGCTTGGGCCAGGCGCGTGAGCAGTTCTTC
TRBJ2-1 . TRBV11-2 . CASSPPVTEQFF TGTGCCAGCAGCCCACCGGTCACTGAGCAGTTCTTC
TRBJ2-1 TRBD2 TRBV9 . CASSVDSGTYNEQFF TGTGCCAGCAGCGTAGATAGCGGGACCTACAATGAGCAGTTCTTC
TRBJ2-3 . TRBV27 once CASIPDVFGGLSSTDTQYF TGTGCCAGCATCCCAGACGTATTTGGCGGGCTATCTAGCACAGATACGCAGTATTTT
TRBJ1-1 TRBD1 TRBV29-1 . CSVWTGMNTEAFF TGCAGCGTTTGGACAGGAATGAACACTGAAGCTTTCTTT
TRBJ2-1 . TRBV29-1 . CSVASGASTYNEQFF TGCAGCGTTGCATCCGGGGCTTCGACCTACAATGAGCAGTTCTTC
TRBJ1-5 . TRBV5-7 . CASSYHTQGLQGSNQPQHF TGTGCCAGCAGCTATCATACTCAGGGGCTTCAGGGTAGCAATCAGCCCCAGCATTTT
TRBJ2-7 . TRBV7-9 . CASSSSRGPNEQYF TGTGCCAGCAGCTCTTCTCGGGGACCGAACGAGCAGTACTTC
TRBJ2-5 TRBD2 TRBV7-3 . CASSSSRTSGSRHETQYF TGTGCCAGCAGCTCGTCGAGGACTAGCGGGAGTCGGCATGAGACCCAGTACTTC
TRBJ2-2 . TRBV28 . CASSSGETNTGELFF TGTGCCAGCAGTTCAGGGGAGACGAACACCGGGGAGCTGTTTTTT
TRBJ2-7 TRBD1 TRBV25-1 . CASVPGQGLEQYF TGTGCCAGTGTACCGGGACAGGGTCTTGAGCAGTACTTC
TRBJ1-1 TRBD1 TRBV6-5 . CASSSRTGRAFF TGTGCCAGCAGTTCGCGGACAGGGCGGGCTTTCTTT
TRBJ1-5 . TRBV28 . CASRVPGPKFQPQHF TGTGCCAGCAGGGTCCCGGGACCTAAATTTCAGCCCCAGCATTTT
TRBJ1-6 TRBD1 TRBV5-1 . CASSQGANSPLHF TGCGCCAGCAGCCAGGGGGCGAATTCACCCCTCCACTTT
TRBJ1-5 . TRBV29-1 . CSVEEAGNQPQHF TGCAGCGTTGAAGAGGCGGGCAATCAGCCCCAGCATTTT
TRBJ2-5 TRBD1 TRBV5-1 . CASSLTGELGWETQYF TGCGCCAGCAGCTTGACAGGGGAATTGGGATGGGAGACCCAGTACTTC
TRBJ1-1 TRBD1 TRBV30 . CAWSLDRGNTEAFF TGTGCCTGGAGTCTTGACAGGGGGAACACTGAAGCTTTCTTT
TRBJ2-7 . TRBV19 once CASSIWRGHEQYF TGTGCCAGTAGTATTTGGAGGGGACACGAGCAGTACTTC
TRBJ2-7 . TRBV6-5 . CASSYFKGEQYF TGTGCCAGCAGTTACTTTAAGGGGGAGCAGTACTTC
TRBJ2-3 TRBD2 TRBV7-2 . CASSLPARTSGGSTF TGTGCCAGCAGCTTACCAGCCCGGACTAGCGGGGGCTCCACCTTT
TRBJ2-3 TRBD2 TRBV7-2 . CASSNRPTSGRSDTQYF TGTGCCAGCAGCAACCGGCCTACTAGCGGGAGGTCAGATACGCAGTATTTT
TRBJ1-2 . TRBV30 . CAWGNGANYGYTF TGTGCCTGGGGAAACGGAGCTAACTATGGCTACACCTTC
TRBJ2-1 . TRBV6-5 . CASSYKGASGYNEQFF TGTGCCAGCAGTTATAAAGGAGCCAGCGGCTACAATGAGCAGTTCTTC
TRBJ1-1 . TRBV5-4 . CASSLEFRSEAFF TGTGCCAGCAGCTTGGAGTTCCGGTCTGAAGCTTTCTTT
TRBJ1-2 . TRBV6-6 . CASSQQTGGYGYTF TGTGCCAGCAGTCAACAGACAGGAGGGTATGGCTACACCTTC
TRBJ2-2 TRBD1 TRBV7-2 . CASSLWDSNTGELFF TGTGCCAGCAGCTTGTGGGACAGCAACACCGGGGAGCTGTTTTTT
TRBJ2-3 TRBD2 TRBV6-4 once CASSEGLAGDTQYF TGTGCCAGCAGTGAGGGACTAGCGGGAGATACGCAGTATTTT
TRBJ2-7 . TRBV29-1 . CSVEDSYEQYF TGCAGCGTTGAAGACAGCTACGAGCAGTACTTC
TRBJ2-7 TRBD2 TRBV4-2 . CASSQEAGAGADEQYF TGTGCCAGCAGCCAAGAGGCAGGAGCGGGAGCTGATGAGCAGTACTTC
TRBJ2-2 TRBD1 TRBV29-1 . CSVDVTGDTGELFF TGCAGCGTTGATGTGACAGGGGACACCGGGGAGCTGTTTTTT
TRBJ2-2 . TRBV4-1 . CASSQGNTGELFF TGCGCCAGCAGCCAAGGGAATACCGGGGAGCTGTTTTTT
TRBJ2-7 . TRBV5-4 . CASSLGYEQYF TGTGCCAGCAGCTTGGGCTACGAGCAGTACTTC
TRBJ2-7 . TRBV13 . CASSPRGSGSYEQYF TGTGCCAGCAGCCCCCGAGGGAGTGGGTCCTACGAGCAGTACTTC
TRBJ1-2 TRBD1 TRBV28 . CASSPQTGKTF TGTGCCAGCAGTCCTCAGACAGGGAAGACCTTC
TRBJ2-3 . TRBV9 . CASSVGSRGDTQYF TGTGCCAGCAGCGTCGGTAGCCGGGGAGATACGCAGTATTTT
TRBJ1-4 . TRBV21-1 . CASSSPGGPTNEKLFF TGTGCCAGCAGCTCCCCGGGCGGGCCAACTAATGAAAAACTGTTTTTT
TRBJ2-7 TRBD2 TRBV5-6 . CASSREAGGSYEQYF TGTGCCAGCAGCAGGGAGGCGGGGGGTTCCTACGAGCAGTACTTC
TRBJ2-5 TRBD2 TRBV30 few CASAEAGDVEETQYF TGTGCCTCTGCTGAGGCGGGAGATGTCGAAGAGACCCAGTACTTC
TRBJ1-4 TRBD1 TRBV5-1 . CASTPGTVGEKLFF TGCGCCAGCACTCCCGGGACAGTAGGTGAAAAACTGTTTTTT
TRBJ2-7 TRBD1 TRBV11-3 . CASSLDDMDRGISYEQYF TGTGCCAGCAGCTTAGACGATATGGACAGGGGTATATCCTACGAGCAGTACTTC
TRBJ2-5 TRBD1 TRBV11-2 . CASSLSTGGETQYF TGTGCCAGCAGCTTATCTACAGGGGGCGAAACCCAGTACTTC
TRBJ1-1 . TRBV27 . CASSLGGATEAFF TGTGCCAGCAGCCTAGGGGGAGCCACTGAAGCTTTCTTT
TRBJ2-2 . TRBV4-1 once CASSVSGELFF TGCGCCAGCAGTGTGTCCGGGGAGCTGTTTTTT
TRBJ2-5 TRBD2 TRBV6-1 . CASSVYSTSGQTETQYF TGTGCCAGCAGTGTCTACTCGACTAGCGGACAGACAGAGACCCAGTACTTC
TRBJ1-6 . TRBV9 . CASSVGQSYNSPLHF TGTGCCAGCAGCGTCGGACAGTCCTATAATTCACCCCTCCACTTT
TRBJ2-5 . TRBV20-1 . CSASLGETQYF TGCAGTGCTAGTTTGGGGGAGACCCAGTACTTC